This passage covers 8 T cell receptor beta chains from one sample sequenced in a study of blood T cell repertoires in COVID-19 (dated by TCRdb to 2019 to 2021). Receptor libraries were prepared by the immunoSEQ multiplex PCR assay. TCRdb provides this immuneACCESS table in a form limited to in-frame rearrangements. Some clones are lacking; in checked studies, under half of them reflect an unresolved V gene, and why the rest are absent is not known. The sample table shows approximately 260,000 clones, and just under 90% are seen once. The ten largest make up 3.7% of the sample. Sequencing input: peripheral blood. These receptors were collected from a woman aged 40 to 55 with acute or convalescent COVID-19.

The chain uses TRBV7-6 and TRBJ1-2; 9 positions agree with TRBD1. J was trimmed by 4 bases and V by 5 bases; bases with no gene match: 11. The CDR3 is 16 amino acids. CDR1 and CDR2 from the germline V gene are SGHVS and FNYEAQ. The CDR3 protein is CASSASQTGGGYGYTF. Here the CDR3 DNA reads TGTGCCAGCAGCGCCAGCCAGACAGGGGGGGGCTATGGCTACACCTTC.

The rearrangement joins TRBV30 to TRBJ2-7, with D perhaps matching TRBD1 (5 bases). V lost 2 bases and J lost 4, with 6 bases in between. This CDR3 has 11 amino acids. In germline, CDR1 is GTSNPN, CDR2 SVGIG (reference sequence). The CDR3 spells CAWSRGYEQYV. For the CDR3, the DNA is TGTGCCTGGAGTAGGGGATACGAGCAGTACGTC.

The gene calls are TRBV27 and TRBJ1-6, with D perhaps TRBD1 (6 bases). Trimming stripped 5 bases from V and 10 bases from J, with 21 bases between. This CDR3 comprises 16 residues. Per germline, CDR1 MNHEY and CDR2 SMNVEV (reference sequence). As DNA, the CDR3 is TGTGCCAGCAGTAGCCCCGAGGTGGGGGCAGGGTCACCCCTCCACTTT. Amino acid sequence: CASSSPEVGAGSPLHF.

This chain links TRBV4-2 with TRBJ2-3, with TRBD2 identical over 13 bases. The trim removed 1 base at V and 3 bases at J, leaving 10 bases unmatched. Per germline, CDR1 LGHNA and CDR2 YNFKEQ. The CDR3 extends over 19 amino acids. CDR3 sequence reads: CASSQVTSGGAGRTDTQYF. CDR3 in DNA: TGTGCCAGCAGCCAAGTTACTAGCGGGGGGGCCGGTCGGACAGATACGCAGTATTTT.

The chain recombines TRBV5-1 with TRBJ2-2; 10 bases map to TRBD1. CDR3 length: 18 amino acids. The V and J ends lost 2 bases and 4 bases, in that order; junction bases with no gene match: 11. The V gene's germline CDR1 is SGHRS and CDR2 YFSETQ. CDR3 DNA sequence: TGCGCCAGCAGCTTAATGTCCCGGGACAGGGGAGCCACCGGGGAGCTGTTTTTT. Amino acids: CASSLMSRDRGATGELFF.

The rearrangement joins TRBV4-1 to TRBJ1-2; D remains ambiguous. This CDR3 has 14 residues. Per the germline V gene, CDR1 is MGHRA and CDR2 is YSYEKL. Between the trimmed V and J ends, which lost 1 base and 7 bases, there was a span of 13 bases. In DNA, the CDR3 is TGCGCCAGCAGCCAAGCAGATAACTATGGTGGCTACACCTTC. Residues: CASSQADNYGGYTF.

The chain carries TRBV29-1 and TRBJ1-1, with D uncertain. The CDR3 extends over 13 amino acids. The V and J ends lost 4 bases and 2 bases respectively, with 11 bases between them. CDR1 and CDR2 (germline): SQVTM, ANQGSEA. This CDR3 reads CSVGWRVNTEAFF. CDR3 in DNA: TGCAGCGTTGGCTGGAGGGTAAACACTGAAGCTTTCTTT.

This sequence joins TRBV4-2 and TRBJ2-3; TRBD2 agrees at 11 bases. Germline V gene lookup returns CDR1 LGHNA and CDR2 YNFKEQ. The CDR3 runs 17 residues. V lost 4 bases, J lost 6 bases, and 12 bases stayed unmatched. The DNA of the CDR3 is TGTGCCAGCAGCCTCCCTGCTCTTAGCGGGGGGGTGGATACGCAGTATTTT. Its protein product is CASSLPALSGGVDTQYF.